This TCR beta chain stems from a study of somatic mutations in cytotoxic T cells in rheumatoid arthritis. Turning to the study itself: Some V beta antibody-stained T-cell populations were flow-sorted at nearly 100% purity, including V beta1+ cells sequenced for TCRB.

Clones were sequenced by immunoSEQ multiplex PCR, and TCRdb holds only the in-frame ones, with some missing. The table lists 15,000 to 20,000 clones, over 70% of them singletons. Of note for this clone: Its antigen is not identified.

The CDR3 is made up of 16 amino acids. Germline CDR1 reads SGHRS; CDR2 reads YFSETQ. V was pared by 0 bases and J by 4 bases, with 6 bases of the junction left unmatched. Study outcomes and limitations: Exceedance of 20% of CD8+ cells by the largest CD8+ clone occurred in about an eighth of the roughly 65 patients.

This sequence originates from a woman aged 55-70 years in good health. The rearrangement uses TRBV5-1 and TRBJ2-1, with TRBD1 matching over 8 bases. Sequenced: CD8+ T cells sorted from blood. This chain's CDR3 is CASSLDVRGQYNEQFF. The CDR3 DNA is TGCGCCAGCAGCTTGGATGTCAGGGGGCAGTACAATGAGCAGTTCTTC.